Listed below are T cell receptor beta chains from one sample, sequenced in a study of CD8 T cells in Susac syndrome. TCRdb processed the immunoSEQ multiplex PCR reads anew with MiXCR; each CDR3 protein has one entry. The data contain roughly 130,000 distinct CDR3 sequences, approximately 96% of them singletons. Sequencing was done on a sample of CD4+ T cells from PBMCs. The receptors were sampled from a human donor with Susac syndrome. The CDR3 runs from the conserved cysteine through the conserved F or W. D genes are given only for firm matches. The size of a clone is reported for some rows only, either as once, few or many, or as a class for expanded clones.

D gene: TRBD1; J gene: TRBJ2-4; clone size: .; V gene: TRBV12-3/TRBV12-4; CDR3 protein: CASSSTGGGEQNIQYF; CDR3 DNA: TGTGCCAGCAGTTCGACAGGGGGCGGAGAACAAAACATTCAGTACTTC
D gene: .; J gene: TRBJ1-1; clone size: .; V gene: TRBV29-1; CDR3 protein: CSVPGEWTEAFF; CDR3 DNA: TGCAGCGTTCCAGGGGAATGGACTGAAGCTTTCTTT
D gene: .; J gene: TRBJ1-5; clone size: .; V gene: TRBV6-6; CDR3 protein: CASTHGGGGGNQPQHF; CDR3 DNA: TGTGCCAGCACCCACGGGGGAGGGGGAGGCAATCAGCCCCAGCATTTT
D gene: .; J gene: TRBJ1-4; clone size: .; V gene: TRBV15; CDR3 protein: CATSRDSATNEKLFF; CDR3 DNA: TGTGCCACCAGCAGAGATTCAGCAACTAATGAAAAACTGTTTTTT
D gene: .; J gene: TRBJ1-5; clone size: .; V gene: TRBV20-1; CDR3 protein: CSVGRAVAGQPQHF; CDR3 DNA: TGCAGTGTCGGTCGGGCGGTAGCCGGTCAGCCCCAGCATTTT
D gene: TRBD1; J gene: TRBJ1-2; clone size: .; V gene: TRBV11-2; CDR3 protein: CASSEDRGTSVYGYTF; CDR3 DNA: TGTGCCAGCAGCGAGGACAGGGGGACGTCGGTCTATGGCTACACCTTC
D gene: TRBD1; J gene: TRBJ1-1; clone size: few; V gene: TRBV20-1; CDR3 protein: CSAGQGMNTEAFF; CDR3 DNA: TGCAGTGCAGGACAGGGGATGAACACTGAAGCTTTCTTT
D gene: .; J gene: TRBJ2-7; clone size: .; V gene: TRBV5-6; CDR3 protein: CASSLVARDEQYF; CDR3 DNA: TGTGCCAGCAGCTTGGTCGCCCGGGACGAGCAGTACTTC
D gene: TRBD2; J gene: TRBJ2-7; clone size: .; V gene: TRBV7-2; CDR3 protein: CASSLSGIEYEQYF; CDR3 DNA: TGTGCCAGCAGCCTTAGCGGGATCGAGTACGAGCAGTACTTC
D gene: .; J gene: TRBJ1-4; clone size: .; V gene: TRBV6-2/TRBV6-3; CDR3 protein: CASSPGWRGGEKLFF; CDR3 DNA: TGTGCCAGCAGTCCCGGTTGGAGGGGTGGCGAAAAACTGTTTTTT
D gene: .; J gene: TRBJ2-7; clone size: .; V gene: TRBV24-1; CDR3 protein: CATSDTDPYEQYF; CDR3 DNA: TGTGCCACCAGTGATACCGACCCCTACGAGCAGTACTTC
D gene: TRBD1; J gene: TRBJ2-3; clone size: .; V gene: TRBV20-1; CDR3 protein: CSAVLPGQSTDTQYF; CDR3 DNA: TGCAGTGCTGTCCTTCCGGGACAGAGCACAGATACGCAGTATTTT
D gene: .; J gene: TRBJ2-5; clone size: .; V gene: TRBV7-3; CDR3 protein: CASSLMGSRDQETQYF; CDR3 DNA: TGTGCCAGCAGCTTAATGGGGAGTAGGGACCAAGAGACCCAGTACTTC
D gene: .; J gene: TRBJ2-1; clone size: .; V gene: TRBV20-1; CDR3 protein: CSARARWTYNEQFF; CDR3 DNA: TGCAGTGCTAGAGCCAGGTGGACCTACAATGAGCAGTTCTTC
D gene: .; J gene: TRBJ1-5; clone size: .; V gene: TRBV29-1; CDR3 protein: CSVRLTAGDQPQHF; CDR3 DNA: TGCAGCGTTCGTTTGACTGCTGGGGATCAGCCCCAGCATTTT
D gene: .; J gene: TRBJ2-6; clone size: .; V gene: TRBV6-5; CDR3 protein: CASMGGSGANVLTF; CDR3 DNA: TGTGCCAGCATGGGTGGCTCTGGGGCCAACGTCCTGACTTTC
D gene: TRBD2; J gene: TRBJ2-7; clone size: .; V gene: TRBV10-3; CDR3 protein: CAISGDSQGLAGDTYEQYF; CDR3 DNA: TGTGCCATCAGCGGGGACAGTCAAGGGCTAGCGGGGGATACCTACGAGCAGTACTTC
D gene: .; J gene: TRBJ1-2; clone size: .; V gene: TRBV3-1; CDR3 protein: CASSQPREGSYGYTF; CDR3 DNA: TGTGCCAGCAGCCAACCTCGCGAGGGTAGCTATGGCTACACCTTC
D gene: .; J gene: TRBJ1-1; clone size: .; V gene: TRBV10-3; CDR3 protein: CAITRGPDTEAFF; CDR3 DNA: TGTGCCATCACTCGAGGACCAGACACTGAAGCTTTCTTT
D gene: .; J gene: TRBJ2-7; clone size: .; V gene: TRBV20-1; CDR3 protein: CSARDISYEQYF; CDR3 DNA: TGCAGTGCTCGCGACATTTCCTACGAGCAGTACTTC
D gene: TRBD1; J gene: TRBJ2-1; clone size: .; V gene: TRBV29-1; CDR3 protein: CSVWGQGNEQFF; CDR3 DNA: TGCAGCGTTTGGGGACAGGGCAATGAGCAGTTCTTC
D gene: TRBD2; J gene: TRBJ2-5; clone size: .; V gene: TRBV20-1; CDR3 protein: CSATGTSGSAQETQYF; CDR3 DNA: TGCAGTGCTACTGGGACTAGCGGGAGCGCACAAGAGACCCAGTACTTC
D gene: .; J gene: TRBJ1-4; clone size: .; V gene: TRBV12-3/TRBV12-4; CDR3 protein: CASSIWDLGEKLFF; CDR3 DNA: TGTGCCAGCAGTATATGGGACCTCGGTGAAAAACTGTTTTTT
D gene: .; J gene: TRBJ1-2; clone size: .; V gene: TRBV7-8; CDR3 protein: CASSPGAGYTF; CDR3 DNA: TGTGCCAGCAGCCCGGGCGCTGGCTACACCTTC
D gene: TRBD1; J gene: TRBJ2-7; clone size: .; V gene: TRBV9; CDR3 protein: CASTAGGSEQYF; CDR3 DNA: TGTGCCAGCACCGCAGGGGGCAGTGAGCAGTACTTC
D gene: .; J gene: TRBJ2-1; clone size: .; V gene: TRBV4-1; CDR3 protein: CASSQAQAYNEQFF; CDR3 DNA: TGCGCCAGCAGCCAAGCGCAAGCCTACAATGAGCAGTTCTTC
D gene: .; J gene: TRBJ1-4; clone size: .; V gene: TRBV20-1; CDR3 protein: CSAESTLGEKLFF; CDR3 DNA: TGCAGTGCAGAGTCGACCCTCGGTGAAAAACTGTTTTTT
D gene: .; J gene: TRBJ2-1; clone size: .; V gene: TRBV30; CDR3 protein: CAWSRRYNEQFF; CDR3 DNA: TGTGCCTGGAGTCGACGTTACAATGAGCAGTTCTTC
D gene: .; J gene: TRBJ2-2; clone size: once; V gene: TRBV7-2; CDR3 protein: CASSLARGGELFF; CDR3 DNA: TGTGCCAGCAGCTTAGCAAGGGGCGGGGAGCTGTTTTTT
D gene: .; J gene: TRBJ2-5; clone size: .; V gene: TRBV20-1; CDR3 protein: CSASAEQETQYF; CDR3 DNA: TGCAGTGCTAGTGCGGAGCAAGAGACCCAGTACTTC
D gene: TRBD1; J gene: TRBJ2-7; clone size: .; V gene: TRBV30; CDR3 protein: CAWRPTGGYEQYF; CDR3 DNA: TGTGCCTGGAGACCAACAGGGGGCTACGAGCAGTACTTC
D gene: .; J gene: TRBJ1-5; clone size: .; V gene: TRBV12-3/TRBV12-4; CDR3 protein: CASSRGFNQPQHF; CDR3 DNA: TGTGCCAGCAGTCGGGGGTTCAATCAGCCCCAGCATTTT
D gene: .; J gene: TRBJ2-7; clone size: .; V gene: TRBV3-1; CDR3 protein: CASSQRTTLQYF; CDR3 DNA: TGTGCCAGCAGCCAGAGGACAACCCTCCAGTACTTC
D gene: .; J gene: TRBJ2-7; clone size: .; V gene: TRBV27; CDR3 protein: CATNRGEQQYF; CDR3 DNA: TGTGCCACCAATCGAGGGGAACAGCAGTACTTC
D gene: .; J gene: TRBJ2-5; clone size: .; V gene: TRBV4-1; CDR3 protein: CASSQAGAETQYF; CDR3 DNA: TGCGCCAGCAGCCAAGCGGGAGCGGAGACCCAGTACTTC
D gene: .; J gene: TRBJ2-7; clone size: .; V gene: TRBV2; CDR3 protein: CASKGFDEQYF; CDR3 DNA: TGTGCCAGCAAGGGGTTCGACGAGCAGTACTTC
D gene: TRBD2; J gene: TRBJ2-1; clone size: .; V gene: TRBV15; CDR3 protein: CATTHAPSGGSYNEQFF; CDR3 DNA: TGTGCCACCACCCACGCGCCTAGCGGGGGGTCCTACAATGAGCAGTTCTTC
D gene: .; J gene: TRBJ2-5; clone size: .; V gene: TRBV12-5; CDR3 protein: CASGHRAGETQYF; CDR3 DNA: TGTGCTAGTGGTCACCGGGCGGGAGAGACCCAGTACTTC